The TCR beta chain described here comes from a study of a mutant IDH1 vaccine in newly diagnosed glioma. Study as a whole: Mean patient age was about 44 years; about 60% were male and 37.5% female. Earlier care involved radiotherapy, temozolomide, or both, and the majority received both.

Of note for this clone: The target antigen is unknown.

Study-level results: Pseudoprogression seemed unlinked to shifts in top peripheral T cell clonotypes. Researchers report vaccine-induced immune responses in approximately 94% of patients.

The time point here: week 35, safety follow-up. The investigators gave 300 ug of mutant IDH1 20-mer peptide in each vaccine dose, together with topical imiquimod. Data came from immunoSEQ multiplex PCR; TCRdb stores just in-frame clones and leaves some out. The repertoire holds under 40,000 clones, with around 83% as singletons. This specimen consisted of PBMCs, obtained from a glioma patient whose treatment included an IDH1 peptide vaccine. This sequence was found in a woman under 30 with glioma.

The CDR3 is CASSLASRGSGELFF. Written as DNA, the CDR3 is TGTGCCAGCAGCTTAGCTTCCAGGGGTTCCGGGGAGCTGTTTTTT. The chain is built from TRBV7-2 and TRBJ2-2; a possible D gene is TRBD1 (6 bases). The CDR3 is made up of 15 amino acids. Germline assignment: CDR1 SGHTA and CDR2 FQGNSA. Trimming removed 0 bases at V and 6 bases at J, with 11 bases between.